These 27 T cell receptor beta chains came from one sample sequenced in a study of T cells in Graves' hyperthyroidism and ophthalmopathy. Amplified regions were TCR beta CDR3 sequences from RNA transcripts. Using the HTBI primer set, a first-round RT-PCR was run on the TCR CDR3. TCRdb reprocessed the multiplex PCR reads with MiXCR, giving one entry per CDR3 protein. In the table there are approximately 870,000 distinct CDR3 sequences, over 35% of which are singletons. Sequenced: blood. These receptors came from a man aged 18 to 29 with Graves' hyperthyroidism.

The rearrangement joins TRBV5-1 to TRBJ1-2; maybe TRBD1 (5 bases). Trimming pared 3 bases from V and 2 bases from J, leaving 14 bases between. The CDR3 is 15 amino acids. Per germline, CDR1 SGHRS and CDR2 YFSETQ. CDR3 coding DNA: TGCGCCAGCAGCTACCAGGGCGGTGGGAACTATGGCTACACCTTC. Residues: CASSYQGGGNYGYTF.

V usage is TRBV19 and J usage is TRBJ2-5, with 16 bases lining up with TRBD2. The CDR3 sequence is 16 residues long. Germline V gene sequence: CDR1 LNHDA, CDR2 SQIVND (reference sequence). The junction had 3 bases not matched to a gene; V was cut back by 6 bases and J by 2 bases. The CDR3 sequence: CASRPGLAGGQETQYF. In DNA form, the CDR3 reads TGTGCCAGTAGACCGGGACTAGCGGGAGGGCAAGAGACCCAGTACTTC.

In its sample, this clonotype was seen many times. J is TRBJ1-1 and V is TRBV2; weak D call: TRBD1 (5 bases). Trimming cost V 7 bases and J 0 bases, with 9 bases left between them. CDR1 SNHLY and CDR2 FYNNEI come from the germline V gene. This CDR3 comprises 13 residues. The DNA for the CDR3 is TGTGCCAGCAAGCAGGGCATGAACACTGAAGCTTTCTTT. Encoded protein: CASKQGMNTEAFF. Together with reference TRBV2 and TRBJ1-1, the CDR3 gives the full variable domain: EPEVTQTPSHQVTQMGQEVILRCVPISNHLYFYWYRQILGQKVEFLVSFYNNEISEKSEIFDDQFSVERPDGSNFTLKIRSTKLEDSAMYFCASKQGMNTEAFFGQGTRLTVV.

This clonotype has at least ten counts. The chain couples TRBV20-1 to TRBJ1-5; 9 bases line up with TRBD1. The junction had 9 bases not matched to a gene; V was cut back by 6 bases and J by 3 bases. CDR3 length equals 15 residues. CDR1 and CDR2 from the germline V gene are DFQATT and SNEGSKA (reference sequence). The CDR3 spells CSAQTGGPFNQPQHF. CDR3 in DNA: TGCAGTGCCCAGACAGGGGGTCCATTCAATCAGCCCCAGCATTTT.

The chain employs TRBV29-1 and TRBJ2-3; unclear D gene. Looked up from germline, CDR1 is SQVTM and CDR2 is ANQGSEA. The CDR3 totals 10 residues. V was clipped by 4 bases and J by 9 bases, with 8 bases between them. The CDR3 region has the DNA TGCAGCGTTGCGATCGGGACGCAGTATTTT. Protein: CSVAIGTQYF.

This clonotype was detected only once. The chain combines TRBV29-1 with TRBJ1-1; a weak D match, TRBD1 (5 bases). V lost 6 bases, J lost 8 bases, and 13 bases lay in between. The CDR3 has 11 amino acids. Germline V gene data show CDR1 as SQVTM and CDR2 as ANQGSEA. CDR3 amino acids: CSVNWGWEAFF. CDR3 DNA: TGCAGCGTGAACTGGGGGTGGGAAGCTTTCTTT. Full variable domain (rest looked up from reference TRBV29-1 and TRBJ1-1): SAVISQKPSRDICQRGTSLTIQCQVDSQVTMMFWYRQQPGQSLTLIATANQGSEATYESGFVIDKFPISRPNLTFSTLTVSNMSPEDSSIYLCSVNWGWEAFFGQGTRLTVV.

A word on this clonotype: Since a much larger clone is just one base distant, this may be a read error. The chain employs TRBV7-9 and TRBJ2-5, with TRBD2 identical over 14 bases. The V segment lost 5 bases and the J segment 10 bases; nucleotides outside the gene matches: 9. CDR1 is SEHNR, CDR2 FQNEAQ, per germline (reference sequence). The CDR3 runs to 15 residues. CDR3 sequence (DNA): TGTGCCAGCAGCCCGGGGACTAGCGGGAGTAAGATCCAGTACTTC. Its protein product is CASSPGTSGSKIQYF. Looking up the rest from reference TRBV7-9 and TRBJ2-5 gives the full variable domain: DTGVSQNPRHKITKRGQNVTFRCDPISEHNRLYWYRQTLGQGPEFLTYFQNEAQLEKSRLLSDRFSAERPKGSFSTLEIQRTEQGDSAMYLCASSPGTSGSKIQYFGPGTRLLVL.

V is TRBV10-3 and J is TRBJ2-7; 11 bases agree with TRBD1. The germline gives CDR1 ENHRY, CDR2 SYGVKD. The CDR3 covers 12 residues. The J segment lost 3 bases and the V segment lost 10 bases, leaving 2 bases of the junction unmatched. This chain's CDR3 is CATGTGGYEQYF. Written as DNA, the CDR3 is TGTGCCACCGGGACAGGGGGCTACGAGCAGTACTTC.

The genes are TRBV10-3 and TRBJ2-5; weak D call: TRBD2 (6 bases). Per the germline V gene, CDR1 is ENHRY and CDR2 is SYGVKD. This CDR3 is 15 amino acids long. V shed 7 bases and J shed 7 bases, with 22 bases lying between them. The CDR3 region is CAITSGGPTGWTQYF. As DNA, the CDR3 is TGTGCCATCACCTCTGGAGGGCCTACGGGGTGGACCCAGTACTTC.

This clonotype was picked up many times. The V call is TRBV10-3, the J call TRBJ2-5; D is possibly TRBD1 (6 bases). The V gene's germline CDR1 is ENHRY and CDR2 SYGVKD. Trimming shortened V by 4 bases and J by 4 bases, and 10 bases separated the two germline ends. The CDR3 totals 13 residues. The CDR3 DNA sequence: TGTGCCATCAGTGTTCAACAGGGAGAGACCCAGTACTTC. Protein sequence: CAISVQQGETQYF.

With regard to this clonotype: One end of the junction does not line up with germline, which may come from a read error. The chain carries TRBV10-2 and TRBJ2-7; D may match TRBD1 or TRBD2 (5 bases each). There are 17 residues in the CDR3. Germline V gene lookup returns CDR1 WSHSY and CDR2 SAAADI. The CDR3 is CASSQDLMGESSYEQYF. DNA for the CDR3: TGTGCCAGCAGCCAAGATTTGATGGGGGAGAGCTCCTACGAGCAGTACTTC.

The chain couples TRBV3-1 to TRBJ2-5, with 9 bases identical to TRBD2. The CDR3 is 14 residues long. The V and J ends lost 3 bases and 5 bases, in that order; junction bases with no gene match: 4. CDR1 and CDR2 from the germline V gene are LGHDT and YNNKEL (reference sequence). CDR3: CASSHLAGRETQYF. The DNA for the CDR3 is TGTGCCAGCAGCCACCTAGCGGGAAGGGAGACCCAGTACTTC.

The chain joins TRBV7-9 to TRBJ2-7, with D possibly matching TRBD2 (5 bases). The CDR3 is 16 amino acids. The V end lost 7 bases, the J end lost 1 base, and 20 bases lay between the germline ends. Germline lookup yields CDR1 SEHNR and CDR2 FQNEAQ (reference sequence). The CDR3 nucleotides are TGTGCCAGCAACCCCGAGGCGGGTGTTGGGTCCTACGAGCAGTACTTC. This codes for CASNPEAGVGSYEQYF.

This chain links TRBV6-5 with TRBJ2-7; D is ambiguous. V shed 0 bases and J shed 5 bases, with 8 bases lying between them. The length of the CDR3 is 13 residues. Germline V gene lookup returns CDR1 MNHEY and CDR2 SVGAGI. As DNA, the CDR3 is TGTGCCAGCAGTTACTCCTCTCTGAACGAGCAGTACTTC. Translation gives CASSYSSLNEQYF.

A few counts support this clonotype. The chain employs TRBV7-9 and TRBJ2-7; 9 bases align to TRBD1. The ends lost 4 bases at V and 3 bases at J; junction bases unmatched: 10. The CDR3 totals 16 residues. Germline CDR1 and CDR2: SEHNR and FQNEAQ (reference sequence). CDR3 nucleotide sequence: TGTGCCAGCAGCTCCTGGACAGGGGAACAATACTACGAGCAGTACTTC. It specifies CASSSWTGEQYYEQYF.

This clonotype was seen many times. J is TRBJ1-5 and V is TRBV19; D is possibly TRBD1 (5 bases). V was clipped by 3 bases and J by 9 bases, with 12 bases between them. The CDR3 is 13 amino acids. Germline assignment: CDR1 LNHDA and CDR2 SQIVND (reference sequence). Written as DNA, the CDR3 is TGTGCCAGTAGTATTAGGGGAGCAGGGCCCCAGCATTTT. Translating gives CASSIRGAGPQHF.

The chain recombines TRBV15 with TRBJ2-6, with 7 positions matching TRBD1. V was clipped by 3 bases and J by 0 bases; unmatched bases: 8. CDR1 is LNHNV and CDR2 is YYDKDF in the germline V gene (reference sequence). There are 18 residues in the CDR3. CDR3 sequence: CATSSESPGGSGANVLTF. The CDR3 DNA follows: TGTGCCACCAGCAGTGAGTCCCCAGGGGGCTCTGGGGCCAACGTCCTGACTTTC.

This clonotype was recorded at least ten times. This chain uses TRBV29-1 with TRBJ2-5; D perhaps matches TRBD1 (6 bases). The CDR3 length is 12 residues. V dropped 7 bases and J dropped 5 bases, with 14 bases sitting between them. CDR1 and CDR2 from the germline V gene are SQVTM and ANQGSEA. CDR3 in amino acids: CSATTGQETQYF. Here the CDR3 DNA reads TGCAGCGCGACTACAGGGCAGGAGACCCAGTACTTC.

This clonotype turned up a few times. The chain couples TRBV2 to TRBJ2-2; 13 nucleotides line up with TRBD2. This CDR3 has 16 amino acids. CDR1 is SNHLY and CDR2 is FYNNEI in the germline V gene. V shed 5 bases, J shed 5 bases, and the junction held 5 bases outside the gene matches. The CDR3 nucleotides read TGTGCCAGCAGTAGGACTAGCGGGAGTCGAACCGGGGAGCTGTTTTTT. Protein: CASSRTSGSRTGELFF. The complete variable domain, with remaining parts taken from reference TRBV2 and TRBJ2-2, reads EPEVTQTPSHQVTQMGQEVILRCVPISNHLYFYWYRQILGQKVEFLVSFYNNEISEKSEIFDDQFSVERPDGSNFTLKIRSTKLEDSAMYFCASSRTSGSRTGELFFGEGSRLTVL.

In this sample, this clonotype turned up many times. In DNA form, the CDR3 reads TGCGCCAGCAGCTTGGACAGGGCCAAATCGAACACTGAAGCTTTCTTT. Its protein is CASSLDRAKSNTEAFF. The gene calls are TRBV5-1 and TRBJ1-1; D possibly corresponds to TRBD1 (6 bases). This CDR3 has 16 residues. Germline CDR1 SGHRS, CDR2 YFSETQ. The V end lost 0 bases, the J end lost 1 base, and 13 bases lay between the germline ends.

This clonotype was picked up many times. The J gene is TRBJ2-2, the V gene TRBV9; 9 nucleotides line up with TRBD1. The germline V gene has CDR1 SGDLS and CDR2 YYNGEE. CDR3 length equals 16 residues. With V trimmed by 3 bases and J by 6 bases, 9 bases remained unmatched. CDR3 amino acids: CASSASGTGIAGELFF. The DNA of the CDR3 is TGTGCCAGCAGCGCCTCCGGGACAGGGATAGCCGGGGAGCTGTTTTTT.

This rearrangement joins TRBV9 to TRBJ2-5; D may be TRBD2 (5 bases). The CDR3 loop spans 13 amino acids. Germline values: CDR1 SGDLS, CDR2 YYNGEE. Between the trimmed V and J ends, which lost 5 bases and 7 bases, there was a span of 15 bases. CDR3 in amino acids: CASSSGVGMTQYF. DNA of the CDR3: TGTGCCAGCAGTTCCGGGGTGGGAATGACCCAGTACTTC.

This clonotype was counted at least ten times. The chain links TRBV29-1 to TRBJ1-1; D is possibly TRBD1 (5 bases). Germline CDR1 SQVTM, CDR2 ANQGSEA. This CDR3 is built from 16 residues. V dropped 8 bases and J dropped 3 bases, with 25 bases sitting between them. DNA for the CDR3: TGCAGCTCCTATGAAGCAACAGGAGGCGTTGACACTGAAGCTTTCTTT. Its translation is CSSYEATGGVDTEAFF.

V and J are TRBV6-1 and TRBJ2-7; TRBD2 matches at 7 bases. The CDR3 has 16 amino acids. V shed 3 bases, J shed 2 bases, and the junction held 10 bases outside the gene matches. Per the germline V gene, CDR1 is MNHNS and CDR2 is SASEGT. For the CDR3, the DNA is TGTGCCAGCAGTGACCAGACTAGCAAAACCCCCTACGAGCAGTACTTC. As protein: CASSDQTSKTPYEQYF.

The rearrangement links TRBV7-8 to TRBJ1-5; no reliable D call. The CDR3 loop spans 10 amino acids. Germline V gene data show CDR1 as SGHVS and CDR2 as FQNEAQ. The germline V and J ends were trimmed by 7 bases and 9 bases, with 7 bases remaining between them. The CDR3 nucleotides read TGTGCCAGCACCAGTGGGCCCCAGCATTTT. Translation gives CASTSGPQHF.

This clonotype was counted ten times or more. The chain joins TRBV7-6 to TRBJ1-3, with 8 bases identical to TRBD1. CDR3 length: 15 amino acids. V dropped 5 bases and J dropped 3; count of bases not matched to a gene: 6. Germline lookup yields CDR1 SGHVS and CDR2 FNYEAQ. The CDR3 DNA sequence: TGTGCCAGCAGCCTTGATACAGGGGGTGGAAACACCATATATTTT. It codes for CASSLDTGGGNTIYF.

The chain is built from TRBV12-3 or TRBV12-4 and TRBJ2-7; a weak D match, TRBD1 (5 bases). This CDR3 has 13 amino acids. V shed 6 bases and J shed 6 bases, with 15 bases lying between them. This chain's CDR3 is CASSTTGIGEQYF. CDR3 sequence (DNA): TGTGCCAGCAGCACCACAGGTATTGGCGAGCAGTACTTC.